This entry describes one T cell receptor beta chain. Its antigen remains unidentified. The sample comes from a study of cytomegalovirus exposure and HLA in healthy donors. Study-level results: Cytomegalovirus association was assigned to about 150 TCR beta chains.

Researchers ran the PCR with 60 Vbeta and 13 Jbeta primers. Produced via immunoSEQ multiplex PCR; TCRdb's table is partial and in-frame only. The table shows under 130,000 clones, with over 60% occurring only once. CDR1 is MNHEY, CDR2 SMNVEV, per germline (reference sequence). J was trimmed by 5 bases and V by 6 bases; bases with no gene match: 7. The CDR3 totals 14 residues. The chain links TRBV27 to TRBJ2-5; the match to TRBD1 covers 9 bases. Sequencing used PBMCs. This TCR came from a middle-aged man in good health and CMV-seropositive. The CDR3 region has the DNA TGTGCCAGCAGAGACAGGGGGTTTCGGGAGACCCAGTACTTC. This gives the protein CASRDRGFRETQYF.